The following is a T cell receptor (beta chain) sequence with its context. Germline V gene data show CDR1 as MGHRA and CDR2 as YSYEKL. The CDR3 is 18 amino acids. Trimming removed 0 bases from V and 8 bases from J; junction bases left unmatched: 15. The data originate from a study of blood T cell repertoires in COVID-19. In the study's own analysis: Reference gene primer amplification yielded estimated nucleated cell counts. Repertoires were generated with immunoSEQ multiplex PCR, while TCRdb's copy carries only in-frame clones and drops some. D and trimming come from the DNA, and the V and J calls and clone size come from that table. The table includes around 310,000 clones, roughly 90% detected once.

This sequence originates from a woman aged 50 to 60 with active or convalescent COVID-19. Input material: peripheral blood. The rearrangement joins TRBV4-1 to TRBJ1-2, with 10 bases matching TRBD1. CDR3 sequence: CASSQDDRGLINAAGYTF. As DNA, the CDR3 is TGCGCCAGCAGCCAAGATGACAGGGGGCTAATAAATGCGGCGGGCTACACCTTC.